The 10 T cell receptor beta chains reported below all come from one sample, sequenced in a study of CD4 and CD8 cells across lung adenocarcinoma regions. TCRdb reprocessed the PCR reads with MiXCR, giving one entry per CDR3 protein. The sample carries around 20,000 distinct CDR3 sequences, about 53% recorded once. Sequencing was performed on CD8+ T cells from the center of a lung tumor. The receptors were gathered from a female donor with lung adenocarcinoma. The CD4 and CD8 labels of this study may be unreliable.

As concerns this clonotype: One end of the junction fails to match germline, which may point to a read error. This chain connects TRBV27 to TRBJ2-3; possibly TRBD2 for D (5 bases). Germline V gives CDR1 MNHEY, CDR2 SMNVEV (reference sequence). CDR3 size: 11 residues. The CDR3 region has the DNA TGTGGCAGCGGTGCTCAAGATACGCAGTATTTT. This gives the protein CGSGAQDTQYF.

Details on this clonotype: Germline is not matched at one junction end, which may reflect a read error. The chain uses TRBV10-3 and TRBJ2-4, with 9 bases aligning to TRBD1. The CDR3 length is 14 residues. Looked up from germline, CDR1 is ENHRY and CDR2 is SYGVKD. CDR3 DNA: TGTGCGGCCAAGGGGGCGGGACAGGGAGACATCCAGTACTTC. Its translation: CAAKGAGQGDIQYF.

This clonotype came up once. V usage is TRBV6-5 and J usage is TRBJ1-1, with D possibly being TRBD1 (5 bases). The CDR3 runs to 12 residues. Germline V gives CDR1 MNHEY, CDR2 SVGAGI. Trimming took off 6 bases at V and 7 bases at J, with 12 bases between the two ends. The CDR3 protein is CASSYGGGEAFF. The CDR3 nucleotides are TGTGCCAGCAGCTATGGGGGGGGTGAAGCTTTCTTT.

This sequence joins TRBV6-1 and TRBJ2-1; D tentatively fits TRBD1 or TRBD2 (6 bases each). CDR1 and CDR2 (germline): MNHNS, SASEGT. CDR3 length equals 15 residues. V shed 6 bases and J shed 7 bases, with 19 bases lying between them. CDR3 residues: CASSARGGAWNEQFF. The CDR3 region has the DNA TGTGCCAGCAGCGCCAGGGGCGGGGCCTGGAATGAGCAGTTCTTC.

This clonotype was recorded at least ten times. This sequence joins TRBV6-5 and TRBJ2-5; D is unresolved. Trimming stripped 4 bases from V and 4 bases from J, with 13 bases between. The CDR3 has 14 residues. Germline assignment: CDR1 MNHEY and CDR2 SVGAGI. CDR3 sequence (DNA): TGTGCCAGCAGTTCCCCCCGGCCTGGAGAGACCCAGTACTTC. Protein product: CASSSPRPGETQYF.

Note on this clonotype: An end of the junction does not agree with germline; a read error may underlie this. This chain connects TRBV10-2 to TRBJ2-3, with 8 bases lining up with TRBD2. Germline V gene lookup returns CDR1 WSHSY and CDR2 SAAADI. The CDR3 loop spans 14 amino acids. The CDR3 bases are TGCGCGGGCAGCGGGGGCCGGGAGGAGGAGACGCAGTATTTC. Translation gives CAGSGGREEETQYF.

The chain has TRBV6-1 and TRBJ2-1; TRBD1 is a possible D gene (6 bases). The assigned J gene may be wrong: the sequence end matches TRBJ2-5 better. CDR3 length equals 14 residues. Germline V CDR1 and CDR2: MNHNS, SASEGT. The CDR3 spells CASSSETGVGSQYF. CDR3 DNA: TGTGCCAGCTCCTCCGAGACAGGCGTGGGGTCCCAGTACTTC.

There are a few counts of this clonotype. The rearrangement joins TRBV6-1 to TRBJ2-5, with 7 bases that match TRBD1. Germline V gives CDR1 MNHNS, CDR2 SASEGT. The V and J ends lost 2 bases and 1 base, in that order; junction bases with no gene match: 4. The CDR3 has 15 amino acids. CDR3 loop: CASSETRTGQETQYF. The CDR3 nucleotides read TGTGCCAGCAGTGAAACCAGGACAGGCCAAGAGACCCAGTACTTC.

This clonotype was counted between two and nine times. The J gene is TRBJ2-3, the V gene TRBV4-1; D possibly corresponds to TRBD1 (5 bases). The CDR3 totals 15 residues. The V gene lost 0 bases and the J gene lost 4 bases, with 11 bases spanning the gap. The germline V gene encodes CDR1 MGHRA and CDR2 YSYEKL. The DNA for the CDR3 is TGCGCCAGCAGCCAAGATTCCAGGGTTGCAGATACGCAGTATTTT. This encodes CASSQDSRVADTQYF.

The genes are TRBV4-1 and TRBJ2-3, with a tentative D call TRBD2 (5 bases). The closer fit of TRBJ2-7 to the DNA end suggests the J call may be wrong. The CDR3 consists of 16 residues. The germline CDR1 and CDR2 sequences are MGHRA and YSYEKL. CDR3 sequence (DNA): TGCGCCAGCAGCCAAACCTATCGGACGGGGACCTACGAGCAGTACGTC. Protein: CASSQTYRTGTYEQYV.